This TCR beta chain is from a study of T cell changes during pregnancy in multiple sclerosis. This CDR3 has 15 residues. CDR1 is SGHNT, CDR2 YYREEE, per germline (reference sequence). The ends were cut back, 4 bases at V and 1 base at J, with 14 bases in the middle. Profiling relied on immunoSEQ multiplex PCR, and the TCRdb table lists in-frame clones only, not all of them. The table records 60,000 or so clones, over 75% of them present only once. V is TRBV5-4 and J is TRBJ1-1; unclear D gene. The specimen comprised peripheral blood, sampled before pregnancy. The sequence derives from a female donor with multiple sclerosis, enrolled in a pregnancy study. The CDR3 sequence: CASSLTRGGNTEAFF. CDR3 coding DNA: TGTGCCAGCAGCCTAACCCGCGGAGGGAACACTGAAGCTTTCTTT.